Here is one T cell receptor beta chain with its context. The antigen is unknown. The record originates from a study of cytomegalovirus exposure and HLA in healthy donors. Study results and limitations: Associated with HLA alleles at 0.05 false discovery rate in a later analysis were 16,951 TCR beta sequences. The later analysis indicated that the majority of CMV-associated TCR beta chains appeared HLA-restricted.

The PCR was carried out with 60 Vbeta primers and 13 Jbeta primers. Method: immunoSEQ multiplex PCR; TCRdb's copy keeps in-frame clones and lacks some. The sample carries approximately 180,000 clones, 75% to 90% recorded once. The TCR comes from a man aged 25 to 40 in good health and CMV-seropositive. The sequenced sample consisted of PBMCs.

In DNA, the CDR3 is TGCGCCAGCAGAGCCGGGACAACCTATGGCTACACCTTC. Protein sequence: CASRAGTTYGYTF. V is TRBV4-1 and J is TRBJ1-2; maybe TRBD1 (6 bases). Trimming shortened V by 6 bases and J by 4 bases, and 12 bases separated the two germline ends. Germline-derived CDR1 and CDR2 are MGHRA and YSYEKL. The CDR3 covers 13 residues.